The source of this TCR beta chain is a study of shared clonotypes between healthy human individuals. Those who donated, Caucasian adults without exception, all lived in Nashville, Tennessee. Germline loops: CDR1 GTSNPN, CDR2 SVGIG (reference sequence). The CDR3 loop spans 13 amino acids. J lost 4 bases, V lost 5 bases, and 6 bases had no gene match. TCRdb's copy holds only in-frame clones and misses some; the assay was immunoSEQ multiplex PCR. The table has millions of clones, over 85% seen once; the top ten hold more than 0.12%. The sequence was collected from a young man in good health. Specimen: naive CD4+ T cells sorted from blood. Subset indicated: CD45RA+ positively selected. The chain uses TRBV30 and TRBJ2-5; 8 bases match TRBD2. CDR3 sequence: CAWGIAGRETQYF. The CDR3 nucleotides are TGTGCCTGGGGGATAGCGGGAAGAGAGACCCAGTACTTC.